This T cell receptor beta chain is from a study of blood T cell repertoires in COVID-19. Across the study: Samples taken during acute and convalescent COVID-19 were collected in the United States, Italy and Spain. Sources were T cells, B-cell-depleted T cells, or PBMCs; the material itself was cDNA or gDNA.

Germline V gives CDR1 SGHDN, CDR2 FVKESK. V dropped 6 bases and J dropped 2; count of bases not matched to a gene: 10. The CDR3 extends over 17 amino acids. This clone has just a few counts. In the source study's methods: By means of reference gene primer amplification, nucleated cell counts were estimated. Produced via immunoSEQ multiplex PCR; TCRdb's table is partial and in-frame only. The D gene and trimming were derived from the DNA, and the V and J assignments and clone size from that table. The table includes some 140,000 clones, over 65% detected once. V and J are TRBV14 and TRBJ2-3; 11 nucleotides agree with TRBD2. The specimen was peripheral blood. This receptor was identified in an older man with acute or convalescent COVID-19. The CDR3 DNA reads TGTGCCAGCAGTCCCCGGGGACTAGCGGCCCTCACAGATACGCAGTATTTT. It encodes CASSPRGLAALTDTQYF.